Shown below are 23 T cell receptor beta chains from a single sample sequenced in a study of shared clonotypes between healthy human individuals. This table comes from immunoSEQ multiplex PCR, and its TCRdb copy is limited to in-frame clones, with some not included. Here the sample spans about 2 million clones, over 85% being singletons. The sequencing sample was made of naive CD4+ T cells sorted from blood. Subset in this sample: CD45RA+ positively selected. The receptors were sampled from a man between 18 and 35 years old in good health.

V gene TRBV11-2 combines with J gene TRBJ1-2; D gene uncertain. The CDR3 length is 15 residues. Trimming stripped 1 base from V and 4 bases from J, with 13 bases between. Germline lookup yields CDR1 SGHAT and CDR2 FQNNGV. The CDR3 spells CASSLVGGSGYGYTF. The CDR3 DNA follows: TGTGCCAGCAGCTTAGTGGGCGGGAGTGGCTATGGCTACACCTTC.

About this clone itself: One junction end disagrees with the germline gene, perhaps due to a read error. The CDR3 coding sequence is TGTGCTAGCAGCCCCCCGGTTGGGCAGGGGAACTACGAGCAGTACTTC. It encodes CASSPPVGQGNYEQYF. The V gene is TRBV7-7, the J gene TRBJ2-7; a weak D match, TRBD1 (6 bases). The CDR3 consists of 16 residues. Looked up from germline, CDR1 is SSHAT and CDR2 is FNYEAQ (reference sequence).

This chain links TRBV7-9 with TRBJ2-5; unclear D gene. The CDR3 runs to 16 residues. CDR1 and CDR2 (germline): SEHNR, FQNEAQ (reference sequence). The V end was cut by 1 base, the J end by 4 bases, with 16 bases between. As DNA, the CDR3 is TGTGCCAGCAGCTTAGGAATGGGGATGGCAGGAGAGACCCAGTACTTC. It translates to CASSLGMGMAGETQYF. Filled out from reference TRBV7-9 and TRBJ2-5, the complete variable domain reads DTGVSQNPRHKITKRGQNVTFRCDPISEHNRLYWYRQTLGQGPEFLTYFQNEAQLEKSRLLSDRFSAERPKGSFSTLEIQRTEQGDSAMYLCASSLGMGMAGETQYFGPGTRLLVL.

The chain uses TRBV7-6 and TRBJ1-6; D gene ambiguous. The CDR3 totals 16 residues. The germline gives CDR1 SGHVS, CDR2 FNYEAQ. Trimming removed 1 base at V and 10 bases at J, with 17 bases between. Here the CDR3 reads CASSLEIGGSSSPLHF. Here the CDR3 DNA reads TGTGCCAGCAGCTTAGAAATAGGCGGGAGTAGCTCACCCCTCCACTTT.

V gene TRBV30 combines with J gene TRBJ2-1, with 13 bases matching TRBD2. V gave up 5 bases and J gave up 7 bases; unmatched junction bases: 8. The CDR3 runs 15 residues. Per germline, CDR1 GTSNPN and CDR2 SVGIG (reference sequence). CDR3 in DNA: TGTGCCTGGGATCCGGGACTAGCGGGAAAGAATGAGCAGTTCTTC. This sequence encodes CAWDPGLAGKNEQFF.

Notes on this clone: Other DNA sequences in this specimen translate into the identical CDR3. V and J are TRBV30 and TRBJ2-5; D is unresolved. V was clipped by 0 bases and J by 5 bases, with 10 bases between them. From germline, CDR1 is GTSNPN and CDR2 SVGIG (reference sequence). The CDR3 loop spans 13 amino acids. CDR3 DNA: TGTGCCTGGAGTGTACTTTCGCGGGAGACCCAGTACTTC. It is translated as CAWSVLSRETQYF.

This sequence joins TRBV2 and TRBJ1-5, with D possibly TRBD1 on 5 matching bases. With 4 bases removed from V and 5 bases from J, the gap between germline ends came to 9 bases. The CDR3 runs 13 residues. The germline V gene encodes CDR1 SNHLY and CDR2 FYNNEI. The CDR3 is CASSVGDYQPQHF. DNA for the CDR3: TGTGCCAGCAGTGTAGGGGACTATCAGCCCCAGCATTTT.

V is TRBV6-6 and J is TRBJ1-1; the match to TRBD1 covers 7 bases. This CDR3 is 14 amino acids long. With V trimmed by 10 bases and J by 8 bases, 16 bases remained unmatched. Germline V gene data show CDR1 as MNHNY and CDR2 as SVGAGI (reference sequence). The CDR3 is CAIQGTEKRSEAFF. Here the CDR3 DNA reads TGTGCCATCCAAGGGACAGAGAAACGAAGCGAAGCTTTCTTT.

CDR3 nucleotide sequence: TGTGCCAGCAGTGAAATAGGGCGAAGGGGCGGGGATACGCAGTATTTT. Translated: CASSEIGRRGGDTQYF. The genes are TRBV6-1 and TRBJ2-3, with D tentatively TRBD1 or TRBD2 (5 bases each). The CDR3 loop spans 16 amino acids. The V end lost 2 bases, the J end lost 6 bases, and 18 bases lay between the germline ends. Germline V gene lookup returns CDR1 MNHNS and CDR2 SASEGT.

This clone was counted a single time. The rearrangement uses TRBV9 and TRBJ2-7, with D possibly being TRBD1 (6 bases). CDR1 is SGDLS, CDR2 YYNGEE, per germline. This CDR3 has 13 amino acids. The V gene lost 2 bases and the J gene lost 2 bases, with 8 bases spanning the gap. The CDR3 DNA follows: TGTGCCAGCAGCGTCTCAGGGGCCTACGAGCAGTACTTC. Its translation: CASSVSGAYEQYF.

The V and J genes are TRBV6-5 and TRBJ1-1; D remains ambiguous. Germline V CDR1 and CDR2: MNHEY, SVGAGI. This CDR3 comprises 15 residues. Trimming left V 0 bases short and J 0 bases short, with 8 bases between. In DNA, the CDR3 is TGTGCCAGCAGTTACTCCTTATCGGTGAACACTGAAGCTTTCTTT. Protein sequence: CASSYSLSVNTEAFF.

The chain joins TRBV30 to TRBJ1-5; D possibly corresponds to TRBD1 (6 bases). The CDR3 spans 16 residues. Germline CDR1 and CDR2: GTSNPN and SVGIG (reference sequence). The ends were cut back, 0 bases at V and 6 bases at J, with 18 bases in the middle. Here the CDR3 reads CAWSVLGGWGIQPQHF. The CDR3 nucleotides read TGTGCCTGGAGTGTACTGGGGGGCTGGGGGATTCAGCCCCAGCATTTT.

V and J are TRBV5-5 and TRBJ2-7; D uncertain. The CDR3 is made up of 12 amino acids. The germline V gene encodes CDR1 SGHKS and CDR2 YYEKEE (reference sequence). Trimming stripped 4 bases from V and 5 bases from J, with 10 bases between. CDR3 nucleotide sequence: TGTGCCAGCAGCAACGTGGTCCACGAGCAGTACTTC. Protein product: CASSNVVHEQYF.

CDR3 nucleotides: TGTGCCAGCACCCGGGGGAAGGGATCCTATGGCTACACCTTC. Translation: CASTRGKGSYGYTF. The J gene is TRBJ1-2, the V gene TRBV6-5; D is perhaps TRBD1 (5 bases). In germline, CDR1 is MNHEY, CDR2 SVGAGI. V was pared by 7 bases and J by 4 bases, with 16 bases between. CDR3 size: 14 residues.

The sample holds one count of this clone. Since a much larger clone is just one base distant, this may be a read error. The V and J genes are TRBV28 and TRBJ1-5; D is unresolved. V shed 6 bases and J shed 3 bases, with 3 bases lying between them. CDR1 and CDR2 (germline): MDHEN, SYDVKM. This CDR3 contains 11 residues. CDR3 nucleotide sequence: TGTGCCAGCAGGGCCAATCAGCCCCAGCATTTT. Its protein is CASRANQPQHF.

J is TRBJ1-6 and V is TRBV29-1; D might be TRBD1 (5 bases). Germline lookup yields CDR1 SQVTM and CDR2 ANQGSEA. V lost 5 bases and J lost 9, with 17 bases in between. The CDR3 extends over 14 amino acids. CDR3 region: CSVQQGPPGSPLHF. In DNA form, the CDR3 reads TGCAGCGTTCAGCAGGGCCCCCCGGGTTCACCCCTCCACTTT. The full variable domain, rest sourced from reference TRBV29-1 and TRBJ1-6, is SAVISQKPSRDICQRGTSLTIQCQVDSQVTMMFWYRQQPGQSLTLIATANQGSEATYESGFVIDKFPISRPNLTFSTLTVSNMSPEDSSIYLCSVQQGPPGSPLHFGNGTRLTVT.

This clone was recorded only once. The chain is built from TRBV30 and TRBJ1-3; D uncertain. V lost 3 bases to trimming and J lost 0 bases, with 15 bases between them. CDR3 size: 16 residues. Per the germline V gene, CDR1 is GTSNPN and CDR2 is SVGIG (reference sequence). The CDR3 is CAWSTPQFTSGNTIYF. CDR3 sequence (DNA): TGTGCCTGGAGCACCCCCCAATTCACCTCTGGAAACACCATATATTTT.

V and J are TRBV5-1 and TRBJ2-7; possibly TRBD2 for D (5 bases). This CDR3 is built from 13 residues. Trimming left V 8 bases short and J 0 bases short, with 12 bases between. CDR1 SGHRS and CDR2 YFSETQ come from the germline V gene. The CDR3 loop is CARVGLDSYEQYF. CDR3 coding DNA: TGCGCCAGAGTCGGACTGGACTCCTACGAGCAGTACTTC.

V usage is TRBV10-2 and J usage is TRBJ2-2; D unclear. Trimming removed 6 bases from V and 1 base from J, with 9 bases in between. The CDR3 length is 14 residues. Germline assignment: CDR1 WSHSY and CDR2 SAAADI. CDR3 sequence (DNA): TGCGCCAGCAGCCTGGACGGGAACACCGGGGAGCTGTTTTTT. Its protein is CASSLDGNTGELFF.

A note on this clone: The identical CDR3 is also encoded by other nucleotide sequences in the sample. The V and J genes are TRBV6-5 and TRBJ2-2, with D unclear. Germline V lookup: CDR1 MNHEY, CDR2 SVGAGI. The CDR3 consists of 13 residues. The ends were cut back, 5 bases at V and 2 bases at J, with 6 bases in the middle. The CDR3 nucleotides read TGTGCCAGCAGTGCCGGAAACACCGGGGAGCTGTTTTTT. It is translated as CASSAGNTGELFF.

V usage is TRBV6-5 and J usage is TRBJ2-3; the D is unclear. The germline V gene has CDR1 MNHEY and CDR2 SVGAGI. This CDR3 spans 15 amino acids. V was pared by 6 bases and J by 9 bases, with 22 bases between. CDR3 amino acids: CASSKNPLISGTQYF. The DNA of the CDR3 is TGTGCCAGCAGCAAAAACCCGCTGATCAGTGGGACGCAGTATTTT.

The CDR3 nucleotides read TGTGCCAGCAGTTCCGGACAGGGTGTTTCCAGCTATGGCTACACCTTC. Protein: CASSSGQGVSSYGYTF. The rearrangement links TRBV6-5 to TRBJ1-2; 8 nucleotides align to TRBD1. Germline V gene data show CDR1 as MNHEY and CDR2 as SVGAGI. The CDR3 consists of 16 residues. The junction had 11 bases not matched to a gene; V was cut back by 4 bases and J by 4 bases.

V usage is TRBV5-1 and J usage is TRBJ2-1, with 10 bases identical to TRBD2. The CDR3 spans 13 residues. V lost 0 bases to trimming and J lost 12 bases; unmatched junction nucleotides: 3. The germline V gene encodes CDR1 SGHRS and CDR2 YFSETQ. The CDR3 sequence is CASSLESSGGQFF. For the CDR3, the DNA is TGCGCCAGCAGCTTGGAGTCTAGCGGGGGGCAGTTCTTC.